The entry below describes one TCR beta chain. What it recognizes is unknown. These donors, healthy bone marrow donors, were studied. This sample is drawn from a study of cytomegalovirus exposure and HLA in healthy donors. Regarding the study as a whole: Testing in vitro showed a few CMV-associated chains specific for CMV antigens.

CDR3 length: 14 residues. V shed 6 bases, J shed 5 bases, and the junction held 9 bases outside the gene matches. The germline V gene encodes CDR1 MNHEY and CDR2 SMNVEV (reference sequence). The PCR made use of 60 Vbeta and 13 Jbeta primers. TCRdb's copy holds only in-frame clones and misses some; the assay was immunoSEQ multiplex PCR. The sample lists 200,000 to 300,000 clones; roughly 84% were seen once. The material sequenced was PBMCs. The chain couples TRBV27 to TRBJ1-1, with 7 positions matching TRBD1. The sequence was obtained from a girl aged 2 to 9 in good health and CMV-seronegative. The CDR3, as DNA: TGTGCCAGCAGCGATCAGGGGGTATATACTGAAGCTTTCTTT. This codes for CASSDQGVYTEAFF.